The entry that follows covers one T cell receptor beta chain sequence. Antigen: not known. One end of the junction fails to match germline, which may point to a read error. The source of the sample is a study of CD8+CD57+ T cells in acquired aplastic anemia. Study as a whole: The mean DNA yield obtained from sorted CD4+ and CD8+ cells came to approximately 3.2 ug.

The template for TCR beta VDJ and CDR3 sequence profiling was genomic DNA. Via MiXCR, TCRdb re-called the reads, giving one row per CDR3 protein. This sample has around 190,000 distinct CDR3 sequences, with about 50% found just once. Sequencing was done on patients that had shown CD8+CD57+ cell expansion by flow cytometry. The CDR3 sequence is 14 residues long. Overall study findings and caveats: Overlap between patients and controls comprised twenty-nine CD8+ CDR3 sequences.

The source is a human donor with aplastic anemia. Sample: sorted CD4+, CD8+, or CD8+CD57+ T cells (not recorded which) from PBMCs. V is TRBV12-3 or TRBV12-4 and J is TRBJ2-7, with TRBD1 as a possible D gene (5 bases). The CDR3 coding sequence is TGTGCTAGCATCCCGACAGAGTCTCCCTACGAGCAGTACTTC. This gives the protein CASIPTESPYEQYF.